This T cell receptor beta chain was retrieved from a study of graft-versus-host responses after intestinal transplantation. Study background: Transplant types were multivisceral, liver-intestinal, or isolated intestinal. Anti-thymocyte globulin induction was given to all recipients, followed by tacrolimus and steroids for around three years.

Study-level results: Present in recipient marrow, GvH clones included some that appeared first in ileum or blood. Early post-transplant falls in HvG clones accompanied the peak levels of circulating GvH clones.

Details on this clone: What it binds is not known.

The CDR3 loop spans 14 amino acids. Germline V CDR1 and CDR2: LGHNA, YNFKEQ. The V end was cut by 0 bases, the J end by 8 bases, with 11 bases between. Clones were sequenced by immunoSEQ multiplex PCR, and TCRdb holds only the in-frame ones, with some missing. The data contain roughly 90,000 clones, about 85% of them singletons. The material sequenced was unstimulated CD4+ T cells sorted from spleen or lymph node cells, taken before transplant. This receptor was taken from a human donor who was the organ donor for an intestinal transplant. The J gene is TRBJ2-4, the V gene TRBV4-2, with TRBD1 as a possible D gene (5 bases). The CDR3 DNA reads as TGTGCCAGCAGCCAAGAACGGCAGGGATACATTCAGTACTTC. As protein: CASSQERQGYIQYF.